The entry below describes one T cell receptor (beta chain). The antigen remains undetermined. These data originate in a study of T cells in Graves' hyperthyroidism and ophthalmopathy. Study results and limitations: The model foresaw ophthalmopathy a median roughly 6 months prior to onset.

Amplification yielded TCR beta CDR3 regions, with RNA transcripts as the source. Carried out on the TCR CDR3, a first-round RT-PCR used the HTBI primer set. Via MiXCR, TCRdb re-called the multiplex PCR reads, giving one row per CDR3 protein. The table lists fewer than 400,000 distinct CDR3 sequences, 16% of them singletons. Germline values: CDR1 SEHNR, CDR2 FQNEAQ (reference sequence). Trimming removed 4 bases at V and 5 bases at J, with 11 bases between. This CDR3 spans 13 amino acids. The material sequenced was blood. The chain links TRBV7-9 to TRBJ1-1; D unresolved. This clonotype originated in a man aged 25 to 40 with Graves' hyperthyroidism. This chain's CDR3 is CASSSLPRTEAFF. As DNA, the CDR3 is TGTGCCAGCAGCTCCCTCCCCAGGACTGAAGCTTTCTTT.